A single sample is the source of the 26 T cell receptor beta chains below, sequenced in a study of technical replicates of blood from a handful of donors. Libraries were prepared by immunoSEQ multiplex PCR; TCRdb keeps only in-frame clonotypes and omits some of them. The sample records about 79,000 clones, around 92% being singletons. The sequencing sample was made of T cells isolated from PBMCs. The receptors were gathered from a human donor in good health. Some clones in this sample may be carry-over from other donors' samples.

V usage is TRBV13 and J usage is TRBJ2-3; 12 nucleotides agree with TRBD2. The CDR3 is 19 residues long. The V gene's germline CDR1 is PRHDT and CDR2 FYEKMQ (reference sequence). With 5 bases clipped from V and 2 bases from J, the junction kept 14 bases outside the gene matches. CDR3 sequence (DNA): TGTGCCAGCAGCCAGGGACTAGCGGGCCTCAAGAAGGACACAGATACGCAGTATTTT. Translating it yields CASSQGLAGLKKDTDTQYF.

This clone was observed once. The rearrangement uses TRBV27 and TRBJ2-1, with TRBD2 matching over 13 bases. V dropped 5 bases and J dropped 10; count of bases not matched to a gene: 2. Germline CDR1 reads MNHEY; CDR2 reads SMNVEV (reference sequence). The CDR3 consists of 13 residues. The CDR3 region is CASSMGLAGEQFF. The CDR3 nucleotides are TGTGCCAGCAGTATGGGACTAGCGGGAGAGCAGTTCTTC.

This rearrangement joins TRBV5-4 to TRBJ2-5; possible D gene TRBD1, 6 bases. Between the trimmed V and J ends, which lost 5 bases and 1 base, there was a span of 12 bases. The CDR3 runs 14 residues. Germline CDR1 is SGHNT and CDR2 is YYREEE (reference sequence). The CDR3 is CASRSGQPQETQYF. The CDR3 DNA sequence: TGTGCCAGCAGATCTGGACAGCCCCAAGAGACCCAGTACTTC.

This clone was detected only once. The rearrangement joins TRBV12-5 to TRBJ1-1, with 8 bases identical to TRBD1. Germline CDR1 and CDR2: LGHNT and FRNRAP. CDR3 length: 15 residues. Losses at the gene ends were 0 bases for V and 0 bases for J; bases not matched to a gene: 0. Here the CDR3 DNA reads TGTGCTAGTGGTTTGGTACAGGGGGTGAACACTGAAGCTTTCTTT. Its translation is CASGLVQGVNTEAFF.

J is TRBJ1-3 and V is TRBV6-1, with a weak D call TRBD1 (6 bases). Trimming removed 2 bases from V and 2 bases from J, with 10 bases in between. This CDR3 has 15 amino acids. In germline, CDR1 is MNHNS, CDR2 SASEGT. CDR3 residues: CASSEYDRTGNTIYF. In DNA, the CDR3 is TGTGCCAGCAGTGAATATGACAGGACTGGAAACACCATATATTTT.

The chain links TRBV6-5 to TRBJ2-2; D possibly corresponds to TRBD2 (6 bases). V gave up 6 bases and J gave up 7 bases, with 9 bases separating them. The germline gives CDR1 MNHEY, CDR2 SVGAGI. CDR3 length: 12 amino acids. The CDR3 sequence is CASSYSGGELFF. The CDR3 coding sequence is TGTGCCAGCAGCTATAGCGGCGGGGAGCTGTTTTTT.

The chain carries TRBV28 and TRBJ1-4, with TRBD1 matching 8 bases. Germline V CDR1 and CDR2: MDHEN, SYDVKM. This CDR3 has 16 amino acids. With V trimmed by 3 bases and J by 7 bases, 10 bases remained unmatched. CDR3 amino acids: CASSFTPGQASEKLFF. CDR3 DNA: TGTGCCAGCAGTTTCACACCGGGACAGGCTAGTGAAAAACTGTTTTTT.

The chain uses TRBV18 and TRBJ2-4, with D uncertain. CDR3 length equals 15 residues. Germline V CDR1 and CDR2: KGHSH, LQKENI. Trimming stripped 3 bases from V and 9 bases from J, with 18 bases between. The DNA of the CDR3 is TGTGCCAGCTCACCGTTTGTCCCGTGGAGCGCCATTCAGTACTTC. It codes for CASSPFVPWSAIQYF.

V is TRBV7-2 and J is TRBJ2-7, with D maybe TRBD1 (6 bases). Germline CDR1 reads SGHTA; CDR2 reads FQGNSA. With 1 base removed from V and 4 bases from J, the gap between germline ends came to 14 bases. This CDR3 has 15 residues. DNA for the CDR3: TGTGCCAGCAGCTTAGTAGGCACAGGGACGTACGAGCAGTACTTC. Translating gives CASSLVGTGTYEQYF.

The CDR3 loop is CASSLALGRRPTYEQYF. In nucleotides, the CDR3 is TGTGCCAGCAGCTTGGCTTTGGGCAGGCGACCCACCTACGAGCAGTACTTC. This sequence joins TRBV5-5 and TRBJ2-7; D gene uncertain. V was trimmed by 0 bases and J by 2 bases, leaving 18 bases between them. Germline V gives CDR1 SGHKS, CDR2 YYEKEE (reference sequence). CDR3 length: 17 amino acids.

The chain recombines TRBV5-4 with TRBJ1-1, with 11 bases fitting TRBD1. The CDR3 is 17 amino acids. After removal of 2 bases from V and 3 bases from J, the junction contained 9 bases not matched to a gene. Germline V gene lookup returns CDR1 SGHNT and CDR2 YYREEE (reference sequence). CDR3 in amino acids: CASSFGGQGARHTEAFF. The CDR3 DNA reads as TGTGCCAGCAGCTTCGGTGGACAGGGGGCGAGGCACACTGAAGCTTTCTTT.

The chain carries TRBV9 and TRBJ2-4; 9 bases line up with TRBD1. The CDR3 has 14 residues. Germline V gene data show CDR1 as SGDLS and CDR2 as YYNGEE. J was trimmed by 3 bases and V by 3 bases; bases with no gene match: 1. The chain's CDR3 is CASSETGGKNIQYF. The CDR3, as DNA: TGTGCCAGCAGCGAGACAGGGGGCAAAAACATTCAGTACTTC.

With respect to this clone: Within the sample, other DNA sequences also encode this same CDR3. This chain links TRBV9 with TRBJ1-4; TRBD1 might be the D (6 bases). The CDR3 is 14 amino acids. Germline V CDR1 and CDR2: SGDLS, YYNGEE. V lost 5 bases, J lost 4 bases, and 12 bases lay in between. CDR3 protein: CASSVRQDNEKLFF. The CDR3 DNA reads TGTGCCAGCAGTGTAAGACAGGATAATGAAAAACTGTTTTTT. The full variable domain, in which reference TRBV9 and TRBJ1-4 provide the parts outside the CDR3, is DSGVTQTPKHLITATGQRVTLRCSPRSGDLSVYWYQQSLDQGLQFLIQYYNGEERAKGNILERFSAQQFPDLHSELNLSSLELGDSALYFCASSVRQDNEKLFFGSGTQLSVL.

A single count supports this clone. This sequence joins TRBV6-5 and TRBJ2-7; 8 bases match TRBD1. V lost 5 bases and J lost 2; bases outside the gene matches: 8. The CDR3 is made up of 15 amino acids. Germline V gene sequence: CDR1 MNHEY, CDR2 SVGAGI. The CDR3 region has the DNA TGTGCCAGCAGTCGAAGAGGACAGGGTACCTACGAGCAGTACTTC. Translating it yields CASSRRGQGTYEQYF.

This chain uses TRBV9 with TRBJ2-5; tentative D call: TRBD2 (5 bases). The CDR3 contains 16 residues. Germline V lookup: CDR1 SGDLS, CDR2 YYNGEE. Trimming stripped 0 bases from V and 0 bases from J, with 12 bases between. CDR3 in DNA: TGTGCCAGCAGCGTAGGTTCGGGCGGGTACCAAGAGACCCAGTACTTC. Its protein is CASSVGSGGYQETQYF.

The J gene is TRBJ2-5, the V gene TRBV27; tentative D call: TRBD2 (5 bases). Germline lookup yields CDR1 MNHEY and CDR2 SMNVEV (reference sequence). Trimming removed 3 bases at V and 0 bases at J, with 11 bases between. This CDR3 has 15 residues. The CDR3 coding sequence is TGTGCCAGCAGTTTCAGCGGACTGTACCAAGAGACCCAGTACTTC. Protein product: CASSFSGLYQETQYF.

The DNA of the CDR3 is TGTGCCAGCAGTGCAGACCAGGGGAACTATGGCTACACCTTC. Translating it yields CASSADQGNYGYTF. J is TRBJ1-2 and V is TRBV6-1, with D possibly being TRBD1 (6 bases). The CDR3 spans 14 residues. Germline values: CDR1 MNHNS, CDR2 SASEGT. The V gene lost 4 bases and the J gene lost 2 bases, with 11 bases spanning the gap.

This sequence joins TRBV7-9 and TRBJ2-5, with D possibly TRBD2 on 5 matching bases. This CDR3 has 13 amino acids. V was trimmed by 1 base and J by 5 bases, leaving 8 bases between them. The germline V gene encodes CDR1 SEHNR and CDR2 FQNEAQ (reference sequence). CDR3: CASSLDAGETQYF. Written as DNA, the CDR3 is TGTGCCAGCAGCTTAGATGCGGGTGAGACCCAGTACTTC.

This chain uses TRBV7-9 with TRBJ1-2; TRBD1 might be the D (6 bases). Germline V gene sequence: CDR1 SEHNR, CDR2 FQNEAQ (reference sequence). Trimming removed 4 bases from V and 7 bases from J, with 16 bases in between. This CDR3 spans 14 amino acids. DNA of the CDR3: TGTGCCAGCAGCTCGGGGCAGGGGAACAGTGGCTACACCTTC. This sequence encodes CASSSGQGNSGYTF.

The rearrangement uses TRBV11-1 and TRBJ1-2; 7 positions agree with TRBD1. The V gene end was trimmed by 5 bases and the J gene end by 5 bases; junction bases not matched to a gene: 17. The germline CDR1 and CDR2 sequences are SGHAT and FQDESV (reference sequence). CDR3 length equals 17 residues. The CDR3 sequence: CASSPRQGRPNRYGYTF. As DNA, the CDR3 is TGTGCCAGCAGCCCCCGACAGGGAAGGCCTAATCGGTATGGCTACACCTTC.

The CDR3 DNA reads TGCGCCAGCAGCCGGGGGGGGAGCGCCGCCTACAATGAGCAGTTCTTC. Translation gives CASSRGGSAAYNEQFF. The V and J genes are TRBV5-1 and TRBJ2-1; TRBD2 agrees at 8 bases. The CDR3 has 16 residues. V dropped 4 bases and J dropped 2; count of bases not matched to a gene: 8. Germline loops: CDR1 SGHRS, CDR2 YFSETQ.

The chain uses TRBV28 and TRBJ2-1; a weak D match, TRBD1 (6 bases). CDR1 is MDHEN and CDR2 is SYDVKM in the germline V gene. V was trimmed by 5 bases and J by 3 bases, leaving 11 bases between them. The CDR3 length is 14 residues. The CDR3 nucleotides are TGTGCCAGCAGTCCCCTGACAGGCTACAATGAGCAGTTCTTC. It specifies CASSPLTGYNEQFF. The whole variable domain, remainder taken from reference TRBV28 and TRBJ2-1, is DVKVTQSSRYLVKRTGEKVFLECVQDMDHENMFWYRQDPGLGLRLIYFSYDVKMKEKGDIPEGYSVSREKKERFSLILESASTNQTSMYLCASSPLTGYNEQFFGPGTRLTVL.

V gene TRBV27 combines with J gene TRBJ2-7; TRBD2 matches at 9 bases. Looked up from germline, CDR1 is MNHEY and CDR2 is SMNVEV (reference sequence). J was trimmed by 2 bases and V by 1 base; bases with no gene match: 3. The CDR3 loop spans 15 amino acids. The CDR3 here is CASSLYSGSPYEQYF. Here the CDR3 DNA reads TGTGCCAGCAGTTTATATAGCGGGAGTCCCTACGAGCAGTACTTC.

J is TRBJ2-2 and V is TRBV5-1; D not certain. V shed 1 base and J shed 0 bases, with 10 bases lying between them. Germline CDR1 and CDR2: SGHRS and YFSETQ. The CDR3 covers 16 residues. This chain's CDR3 is CASSLFGGANTGELFF. The CDR3 DNA follows: TGCGCCAGCAGCTTGTTCGGCGGAGCGAACACCGGGGAGCTGTTTTTT.

The genes are TRBV6-5 and TRBJ2-7; TRBD1 agrees at 7 bases. The CDR3 has 14 residues. Germline V lookup: CDR1 MNHEY, CDR2 SVGAGI. The V segment lost 6 bases and the J segment 6 bases; nucleotides outside the gene matches: 11. Here the CDR3 reads CASRADREYSEQYF. The CDR3 bases are TGTGCCAGCAGGGCCGACAGGGAGTATAGCGAGCAGTACTTC.

The chain joins TRBV11-3 to TRBJ1-1; D call uncertain. The CDR3 sequence is 18 residues long. Germline V gene lookup returns CDR1 SGHNT and CDR2 YENEEA. The V and J ends lost 3 bases and 5 bases respectively, with 25 bases between them. In DNA, the CDR3 is TGTGCCAGCAGCTTGTATAATTCTCCAGTAGATCGGAGGACTGAAGCTTTCTTT. Protein sequence: CASSLYNSPVDRRTEAFF.